This T cell receptor beta chain was documented in a study of OX40 agonist ivuxolimab in advanced cancers. Only in-frame clones appear in the TCRdb table, and some are missing; sequencing was by immunoSEQ multiplex PCR. The sample carries 90,000 to 100,000 clones, approximately 91% recorded once. This TCR was recovered from an adult with an advanced solid tumor such as melanoma, head and neck, liver or kidney cancer. The starting material was CD4+ or CD8+ T cells sorted from blood, obtained in a trial of the OX40 agonist ivuxolimab.

The CDR3 DNA reads as TGTGCCAGGGGCGAGGCCTATGGCTACACCTTC. Residues: CARGEAYGYTF. The chain employs TRBV30 and TRBJ1-2; TRBD1 is a possible D gene (5 bases). Germline V gives CDR1 GTSNPN, CDR2 SVGIG (reference sequence). With 8 bases removed from V and 4 bases from J, the gap between germline ends came to 11 bases. This CDR3 contains 11 residues.